The T cell receptor beta chain described here comes from a study of cytomegalovirus exposure and HLA in healthy donors. Overall study: In terms of ancestry, the Caucasian-associated cluster contained about four fifths of the approximately 420 genotyped donors.

The germline CDR1 and CDR2 sequences are GTSNPN and SVGIG (reference sequence). V shed 0 bases and J shed 7 bases, with 16 bases lying between them. The CDR3 runs to 15 residues. This PCR relied on a set of 60 Vbeta primers and 13 Jbeta primers. The protocol was immunoSEQ multiplex PCR, while the TCRdb copy is restricted to in-frame clones and leaves out a portion. The repertoire holds over 75,000 clones, with over 70% as singletons. With respect to this clone: Antigen specificity is unknown.

Points from the study as a whole: One cluster of highly shared sequence variants probably arose as a sequencing artifact.

V gene TRBV30 combines with J gene TRBJ1-5, with D perhaps TRBD1 (6 bases). Sequencing used PBMCs. This clonotype was obtained from a man between 45 and 60 years old in good health and CMV-seropositive. CDR3 DNA sequence: TGTGCCTGGAGTGTACGGGGGGGCAGTCAGCAGCCCCAGCATTTT. Protein product: CAWSVRGGSQQPQHF. The variable domain in full, completed from reference TRBV30 and TRBJ1-5, reads SQTIHQWPATLVQPVGSPLSLECTVEGTSNPNLYWYRQAAGRGLQLLFYSVGIGQISSEVPQNLSASRPQDRQFILSSKKLLLSDSGFYLCAWSVRGGSQQPQHFGDGTRLSIL.